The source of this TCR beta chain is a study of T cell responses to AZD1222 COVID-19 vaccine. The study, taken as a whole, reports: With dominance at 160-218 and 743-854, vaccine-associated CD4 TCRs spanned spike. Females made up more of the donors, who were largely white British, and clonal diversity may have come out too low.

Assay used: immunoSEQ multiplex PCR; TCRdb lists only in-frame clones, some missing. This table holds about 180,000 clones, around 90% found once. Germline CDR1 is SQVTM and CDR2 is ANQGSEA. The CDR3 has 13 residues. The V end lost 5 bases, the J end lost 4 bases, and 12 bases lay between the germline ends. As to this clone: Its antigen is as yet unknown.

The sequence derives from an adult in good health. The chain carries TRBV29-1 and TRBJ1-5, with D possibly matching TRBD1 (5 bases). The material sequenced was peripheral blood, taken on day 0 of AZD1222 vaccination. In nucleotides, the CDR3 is TGCAGCGTTCGGGACGGGGGGAATCAGCCCCAGCATTTT. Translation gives CSVRDGGNQPQHF.